Each of the 24 T cell receptor beta chains below was sequenced from the same sample in a study of CXCR3-negative and CXCR3-positive naive CD8 T cells. The study made its TRB cDNA libraries by 5' RACE, adding UMI labels. TCRdb re-called the 5' RACE reads; one entry per CDR3 protein, DNA not given. Across 100,000 to 150,000 distinct CDR3 sequences, the top ten clones capture approximately 0.4% of the sample. General study points: Comparison of naive cells showed more hydrophobic TRB CDR3s in CXCR3-positive than in CXCR3-negative naive cells.

Their recognized antigens are unknown. The sample taken for sequencing was naive CXCR3+ CD8+ T cells from blood. Subset described: CD45RO-CCR7+CD27+CD95- naive CD8+ T cells expressing CXCR3 (TNR3+). These receptor sequences come from a human donor in good health. Some clones in this sample may be carry-over from other donors' samples.

The chain employs TRBV4-3 and TRBJ2-7. In germline, CDR1 is LGHNA, CDR2 YSLEER. CDR3 length: 13 residues. CDR3: CASSQGGPYEQYF.

The chain recombines TRBV4-1 with TRBJ2-3; the TRBD2 assignment by TCRdb is unverifiable without DNA. In germline, CDR1 is MGHRA, CDR2 YSYEKL. The CDR3 totals 18 residues. The CDR3: CASSPSGGTSGLTDTQYF.

The rearrangement links TRBV4-1 to TRBJ2-1; TCRdb lists TRBD2, though no DNA is available to test this call. This CDR3 is built from 18 residues. Germline V CDR1 and CDR2: MGHRA, YSYEKL. CDR3 in amino acids: CASSLDRGRLAGENEQFF.

V and J are TRBV11-2 and TRBJ2-7; TCRdb gives TRBD2 as the D gene, but with no DNA this cannot be confirmed. Germline CDR1 SGHAT, CDR2 FQNNGV. This CDR3 has 16 amino acids. CDR3 sequence: CASSLAAGDSSYEQYF.

V is TRBV28 and J is TRBJ2-2; absent DNA, TCRdb's TRBD1 call cannot be checked. CDR1 is MDHEN and CDR2 is SYDVKM in the germline V gene. The CDR3 loop spans 14 amino acids. Here the CDR3 reads CASSQTGDTGELFF.

The CDR3 reads CASSLSTSGEQYF. This rearrangement joins TRBV28 to TRBJ2-7; TCRdb gives TRBD2 as the D gene, but with no DNA this cannot be confirmed. Germline CDR1 is MDHEN and CDR2 is SYDVKM. CDR3 length equals 13 residues. The variable domain in full, completed from reference TRBV28 and TRBJ2-7, reads DVKVTQSSRYLVKRTGEKVFLECVQDMDHENMFWYRQDPGLGLRLIYFSYDVKMKEKGDIPEGYSVSREKKERFSLILESASTNQTSMYLCASSLSTSGEQYFGPGTRLTVT.

The chain couples TRBV7-9 to TRBJ2-1. The CDR3 has 12 residues. Germline CDR1 reads SEHNR; CDR2 reads FQNEAQ (reference sequence). The CDR3 sequence is CASGKSDATQFF.

This chain links TRBV6-5 with TRBJ2-1; TCRdb names TRBD2, which stays unverified in the absence of DNA. The germline V gene has CDR1 MNHEY and CDR2 SVGAGI. This CDR3 comprises 16 residues. CDR3: CASGSDLAGGYNEQFF.

The V call is TRBV27, the J call TRBJ2-7; as DNA is missing, the TRBD2 call by TCRdb cannot be tested. Germline V lookup: CDR1 MNHEY, CDR2 SMNVEV (reference sequence). This CDR3 has 15 amino acids. The CDR3 sequence: CASSAKRGGRYEQYF.

The J gene is TRBJ2-1, the V gene TRBV13. Germline CDR1 reads PRHDT; CDR2 reads FYEKMQ (reference sequence). The CDR3 runs to 13 residues. The CDR3: CASSLGSPSEQFF.

This chain connects TRBV28 to TRBJ2-7; TCRdb returns TRBD1, unconfirmable since there is no DNA. Looked up from germline, CDR1 is MDHEN and CDR2 is SYDVKM. The CDR3 totals 16 residues. The CDR3 spells CASSFPPDRSSYEQYF.

The chain couples TRBV2 to TRBJ2-2; the TRBD1 assignment by TCRdb is unverifiable without DNA. From germline, CDR1 is SNHLY and CDR2 FYNNEI. The CDR3 consists of 15 residues. The chain's CDR3 is CASHPGTSNTGELFF. Based on the CDR3 plus reference TRBV2 and TRBJ2-2, the full variable domain is EPEVTQTPSHQVTQMGQEVILRCVPISNHLYFYWYRQILGQKVEFLVSFYNNEISEKSEIFDDQFSVERPDGSNFTLKIRSTKLEDSAMYFCASHPGTSNTGELFFGEGSRLTVL.

The chain uses TRBV6-5 and TRBJ2-1; absent DNA, TCRdb's TRBD2 call cannot be checked. The length of the CDR3 is 16 residues. Germline V gives CDR1 MNHEY, CDR2 SVGAGI. CDR3 region: CASSYLAGGSSRRRFF.

The chain couples TRBV6-6 to TRBJ1-2; with no DNA, the TCRdb D assignment of TRBD1 cannot be verified. The CDR3 sequence is 15 residues long. CDR1 and CDR2 from the germline V gene are MNHNY and SVGAGI (reference sequence). The CDR3 region is CASSFRTGAGYGYTF.

The chain links TRBV2 to TRBJ2-7; the D gene TCRdb calls, TRBD1, cannot be checked with no DNA. Germline CDR1 SNHLY, CDR2 FYNNEI. The CDR3 loop spans 14 amino acids. CDR3 region: CASRPFRESYEQYF.

This chain links TRBV28 with TRBJ2-5; without DNA, the TCRdb call of TRBD1 cannot be checked. The germline gives CDR1 MDHEN, CDR2 SYDVKM. This CDR3 is built from 16 residues. The CDR3 sequence: CASSLTGDAYQETRYF.

The CDR3 spells CASSWGLAGGYGNEQFF. The rearrangement links TRBV11-2 to TRBJ2-1; TCRdb names TRBD2, which stays unverified in the absence of DNA. This CDR3 has 17 amino acids. The V gene's germline CDR1 is SGHAT and CDR2 FQNNGV.

This chain joins TRBV13 and TRBJ1-2; the TCRdb D gene call, TRBD1, has no DNA to confirm it. This CDR3 contains 18 residues. In germline, CDR1 is PRHDT, CDR2 FYEKMQ (reference sequence). The CDR3 is CASSLEVFSDSANYGYTF. The variable domain in full, with the rest retrieved from reference TRBV13 and TRBJ1-2, is AAGVIQSPRHLIKEKRETATLKCYPIPRHDTVYWYQQGPGQDPQFLISFYEKMQSDKGSIPDRFSAQQFSDYHSELNMSSLELGDSALYFCASSLEVFSDSANYGYTFGSGTRLTVV.

The chain is built from TRBV7-9 and TRBJ2-7; TCRdb's D call of TRBD1 is untestable without DNA. Germline V gene lookup returns CDR1 SEHNR and CDR2 FQNEAQ (reference sequence). The CDR3 loop spans 15 amino acids. This CDR3 is CASSFSGGFSYEQYF.

The V and J genes are TRBV7-2 and TRBJ1-1. The germline gives CDR1 SGHTA, CDR2 FQGNSA. There are 15 residues in the CDR3. The CDR3 sequence: CASRYPLGGGTEAFF.

V usage is TRBV3-1 and J usage is TRBJ2-7; TCRdb picks TRBD1, but there is no DNA to check that call. The CDR3 has 18 residues. Germline V gene sequence: CDR1 LGHDT, CDR2 YNNKEL (reference sequence). The CDR3 sequence is CASSSLGGIGKETGEQYF.

This chain joins TRBV2 and TRBJ2-1. The germline V gene has CDR1 SNHLY and CDR2 FYNNEI. The CDR3 length is 11 residues. The CDR3 protein is CASTERDEQFF.

J is TRBJ1-5 and V is TRBV12-3 or TRBV12-4. This CDR3 is built from 14 residues. CDR3 in amino acids: CASSLARRDQPQHF.

The V call is TRBV4-1, the J call TRBJ2-1; TCRdb selects TRBD2, and the lack of DNA leaves this call unchecked. CDR3 length: 15 amino acids. Per the germline V gene, CDR1 is MGHRA and CDR2 is YSYEKL. CDR3 protein: CASSHRLAIGNEQFF.